Listed below are T cell receptor beta chains from one sample, sequenced in a study of blood T cell repertoires in COVID-19. Assay used: immunoSEQ multiplex PCR; TCRdb lists only in-frame clones, some missing. Of 120,000 or so clones in the sample, around 82% were seen once. The sample was peripheral blood. The source is a man between 25 and 39 years old with COVID-19, enrolled during active disease. Both conserved end residues are part of each CDR3. A D gene is named only where the DNA matches it firmly. Clone sizes are given selectively: once, few, many, or a class where the clone is expanded.

.,TRBV27,TRBD2,TRBJ2-7,CASSPTWGGNYEQYF,TGTGCCAGCAGTCCGACCTGGGGGGGGAACTACGAGCAGTACTTC
.,TRBV28,TRBD1,TRBJ1-2,CASSWDRAKYGYTF,TGTGCCAGCAGTTGGGACAGGGCGAAGTATGGCTACACCTTC
.,TRBV6-2/TRBV6-3,TRBD1,TRBJ1-6,CASSFTGDNSPLHF,TGTGCCAGCAGTTTCACAGGGGATAATTCACCCCTCCACTTT
.,TRBV4-1,.,TRBJ1-1,CASSLLTANTEAFF,TGCGCCAGCAGCCTCCTGACTGCTAACACTGAAGCTTTCTTT
.,TRBV5-1,.,TRBJ1-1,CASSLDSGVEAFF,TGCGCCAGCAGCCTAGATAGCGGGGTTGAAGCTTTCTTT
once,TRBV6-5,.,TRBJ1-2,CASSFHGDGYTF,TGTGCCAGCAGTTTTCACGGGGATGGCTACACCTTC
.,TRBV28,.,TRBJ2-7,CASSLKLVGEQYF,TGTGCCAGCAGTTTAAAGCTAGTTGGCGAGCAGTACTTC
.,TRBV6-5,.,TRBJ1-1,CASSYSGGGARTEAFF,TGTGCCAGCAGTTACTCAGGAGGGGGGGCCAGGACTGAAGCTTTCTTT
few,TRBV7-8,TRBD1,TRBJ1-5,CASSYARGDREQPQHF,TGTGCCAGCAGCTATGCCAGGGGAGACAGGGAGCAGCCCCAGCATTTT
.,TRBV7-9,TRBD1,TRBJ2-2,CASSYGTVNTGELFF,TGTGCCAGCAGCTACGGGACAGTTAACACCGGGGAGCTGTTTTTT
once,TRBV28,.,TRBJ1-1,CASRAGQPRPEAFF,TGTGCCAGCAGAGCCGGACAGCCCCGACCTGAAGCTTTCTTT
.,TRBV7-9,.,TRBJ1-4,CASSFPRRSTRRDGEKLFF,TGTGCCAGCAGCTTCCCCCGTCGCAGTACCAGGCGGGATGGGGAAAAACTGTTTTTT
.,TRBV2,TRBD1,TRBJ1-6,CASSAQLDRTNSPLHF,TGTGCCAGCAGTGCTCAACTGGACAGGACAAATTCACCCCTCCACTTT
.,TRBV28,TRBD1,TRBJ1-2,CASSLGQGDGYTF,TGTGCCAGCAGCCTGGGACAGGGAGATGGCTACACCTTC
.,TRBV5-8,TRBD1,TRBJ2-3,CASSDYRGRNTQYF,TGTGCCAGCAGCGACTACAGGGGCAGGAATACGCAGTATTTT
.,TRBV9,TRBD2,TRBJ2-3,CASSPRSGTTDTQYF,TGTGCCAGCAGCCCACGTAGCGGGACCACAGATACGCAGTATTTT
.,TRBV7-3,TRBD1,TRBJ2-5,CASSLNGQGGETQYF,TGTGCCAGCAGCTTAAACGGACAGGGAGGAGAGACCCAGTACTTC
.,TRBV6-6,.,TRBJ2-5,CASSYGPKGDQETQYF,TGTGCCAGCAGTTACGGCCCTAAGGGGGACCAAGAGACCCAGTACTTC
.,TRBV3-1/TRBV3-2,.,TRBJ2-3,CASSLTDTQYF,TGTGCCAGCAGTCTCACAGATACGCAGTATTTT
.,TRBV30,.,TRBJ1-5,CAWSVQGYNQPQHF,TGTGCCTGGAGTGTACAGGGCTACAATCAGCCCCAGCATTTT
.,TRBV9,TRBD2,TRBJ2-7,CASSASTSGDLHEQYF,TGTGCCAGCAGCGCCTCGACTAGCGGGGACTTGCACGAGCAGTACTTC
.,TRBV28,TRBD1,TRBJ1-5,CASSQGAYSNQPQHF,TGTGCCAGCAGTCAGGGGGCCTATAGCAATCAGCCCCAGCATTTT
.,TRBV19,TRBD1,TRBJ2-7,CASSMNRGTYEQYF,TGTGCCAGTAGTATGAACAGGGGGACCTACGAGCAGTACTTC
.,TRBV4-1,.,TRBJ2-5,CASSQGGVQETQYF,TGCGCCAGCAGCCAAGGGGGAGTTCAGGAGACCCAGTACTTC
.,TRBV7-3,.,TRBJ1-1,CASSTGNTEAFF,TGTGCCAGCAGCACCGGGAACACTGAAGCTTTCTTT
.,TRBV6-5,.,TRBJ1-2,CASDLTEYGYTF,TGTGCCAGCGATCTAACAGAATATGGCTACACCTTC
.,TRBV9,TRBD2,TRBJ2-5,CASSVAPSGGEQETQYF,TGTGCCAGCAGCGTAGCCCCTAGCGGGGGGGAACAAGAGACCCAGTACTTC
.,TRBV9,TRBD1,TRBJ2-1,CASSFNPGQDNEQFF,TGTGCCAGCAGCTTCAACCCGGGACAGGATAACGAGCAGTTCTTC
once,TRBV9,TRBD2,TRBJ2-1,CASSEGLAAGDEQFF,TGTGCCAGCAGCGAGGGGCTAGCGGCGGGAGATGAGCAGTTCTTC
.,TRBV12-2,.,TRBJ1-3,CASRLGQGSSGNTIYF,TGTGCAAGTCGCTTAGGGCAGGGCTCCTCTGGAAACACCATATATTTT
few,TRBV9,TRBD1,TRBJ2-1,CASSPRGSYSYNEQFF,TGTGCCAGCAGCCCCAGGGGGTCATACTCCTACAATGAGCAGTTCTTC
.,TRBV3-1/TRBV3-2,.,TRBJ1-5,CASSQEGGPQHF,TGTGCCAGCAGCCAAGAAGGAGGTCCCCAGCATTTT
.,TRBV7-3,.,TRBJ1-5,CASSLFGRGGPGVFGQPQHF,TGTGCCAGCAGCTTATTCGGACGTGGAGGCCCCGGGGTTTTTGGACAGCCCCAGCATTTT
.,TRBV5-4,.,TRBJ1-2,CASSLNRGEYGYTF,TGTGCCAGCAGCTTGAACCGGGGAGAGTATGGCTACACCTTC
.,TRBV18,TRBD2,TRBJ2-1,CASSPPDPGLAYRSYNEQFF,TGTGCCAGCTCACCACCTGATCCGGGACTAGCTTATCGCTCCTACAATGAGCAGTTCTTC
.,TRBV2,.,TRBJ1-3,CASNGVGNTIYF,TGTGCCAGCAACGGGGTTGGAAACACCATATATTTT